Included here is one TCR beta chain sequence, with context. V gave up 1 base and J gave up 5 bases, with 12 bases separating them. The CDR3 has 16 amino acids. Germline lookup yields CDR1 SGHAT and CDR2 FQNNGV. The data derive from a study of cytomegalovirus exposure and HLA in healthy donors. Study overall: Most donors, more than 80% of around 400 genotyped, fell in the Caucasian-associated ancestry cluster.

In the PCR, 60 Vbeta and 13 Jbeta primers were used. The repertoire was sequenced with immunoSEQ multiplex PCR; TCRdb's copy has only in-frame clones and lacks some. Altogether about 140,000 clones are present, about 70% being singletons, with the ten largest covering 2% to 2.5%. The TCR comes from a middle-aged woman in good health and CMV-seronegative. The material sequenced was PBMCs. The gene calls are TRBV11-2 and TRBJ1-6; tentative D call: TRBD1 (6 bases). CDR3: CASSLAPGTNNSPLHF. In DNA form, the CDR3 reads TGTGCCAGCAGCTTAGCGCCCGGGACAAATAATTCACCCCTCCACTTT.